The sequence of this T cell receptor beta chain was determined in a study of OX40 agonist ivuxolimab in advanced cancers. At the level of the study: Hepatocellular carcinoma, melanoma, renal cell or head and neck cancer was diagnosed in the dose-escalation patients.

Clones were read by immunoSEQ multiplex PCR, and TCRdb kept only the in-frame ones, dropping some. The sample has tens of thousands of clones; roughly 90% are singletons. The source is an adult with an advanced solid tumor such as melanoma, head and neck, liver or kidney cancer. Source: CD4+ or CD8+ T cells sorted from blood, taken in a trial of the OX40 agonist ivuxolimab.

CDR3 DNA sequence: TGTGCCAGCAGTTTTGAGAGAAACATTCAGTACTTC. Translated: CASSFERNIQYF. The chain is built from TRBV28 and TRBJ2-4, with D uncertain. Germline CDR1 and CDR2: MDHEN and SYDVKM. V was shortened by 3 bases and J by 6 bases, with 6 bases between the two germline ends. The CDR3 loop spans 12 amino acids.